The rows below give T cell receptor beta chains drawn from one sample of a study of T cell repertoires in cytomegalovirus infection. A single record per CDR3 protein comes from TCRdb applying MiXCR to the reads. The data contain 740,000 or so distinct CDR3 sequences, about a third of them singletons. The sequencing sample was made of PBMCs. The source is a human donor in good health (CMV status not recorded). Some clones in this sample may be carry-over from other donors' samples. The CDR3 runs from the conserved cysteine through the conserved F or W. Each record gives: D gene, J gene, clone size, V gene, CDR3 DNA, CDR3 protein. A D gene is named only where the DNA matches it firmly. Only part of the rows carry a size: once, few, many, or a class if the clone is expanded.

.	TRBJ1-2	.	TRBV9	TGTGCCAGCAGCGTAGGCCTCCAGGCAACTATCCCTGGCTACACCTTC	CASSVGLQATIPGYTF
.	TRBJ1-2	.	TRBV6-6	TGTGCCAGCAGTTACTGGGAAGCTAACTATGGCTACACCTTC	CASSYWEANYGYTF
.	TRBJ2-7	many	TRBV11-2	TGTGCCAGCAGCTTAGATCTAGGAGGGTCCGAGCAGTACTTC	CASSLDLGGSEQYF
TRBD2	TRBJ2-2	.	TRBV4-2	TGTGCCAGCAGCCAAGCCCCACTAGCGGGAAGGAGGGCCGGGGAGCTGTTTTTT	CASSQAPLAGRRAGELFF
.	TRBJ2-2	.	TRBV20-1	TGCAGTGCTAGAGATATGATACCGAACACCGGGGAGCTGTTTTTT	CSARDMIPNTGELFF
TRBD2	TRBJ2-1	.	TRBV7-2	TGTGCCAGCAGCTTAGGCGTCGCTAGCGGCAAAAGCTCCTACAATGAGCAGTTCTTC	CASSLGVASGKSSYNEQFF
.	TRBJ2-5	once	TRBV6-1	TGTGCCAGCAGTGAACAGCCGTTAGGGACCCAGTACTTC	CASSEQPLGTQYF
.	TRBJ1-2	few	TRBV7-9	TGTGCCAGCAGCCCCACAGGGTCACTAGGAGGCTACACCTTC	CASSPTGSLGGYTF
TRBD2	TRBJ2-5	few	TRBV20-1	TGCAGTGCTAGAAACCCTAGCGGGAGACGAGAGACCCAGTACTTC	CSARNPSGRRETQYF
.	TRBJ2-7	many	TRBV7-8	TGTGCCAGCAGCCCAGGCCCTCAGCAGTACTTC	CASSPGPQQYF
.	TRBJ1-2	.	TRBV11-2	TGTGCCAGCAGCTTAGATCTCATAACAGGCTATGGCTACACCTTC	CASSLDLITGYGYTF
.	TRBJ2-1	.	TRBV27	TGTGCCAGCAGTTTGGTGGCCCAAGGTGCCTACAATGAGCAGTTCTTC	CASSLVAQGAYNEQFF
.	TRBJ1-3	few	TRBV7-9	TGTGCCCACCCCGCACCTCTCTCTGGAAACACCATATATTTT	CAHPAPLSGNTIYF
.	TRBJ1-1	.	TRBV11-2	TGTGCCAGCAGCTTAGAAGTTAGGATAATGAACACTGAAGCTTTCTTT	CASSLEVRIMNTEAFF
.	TRBJ2-4	.	TRBV9	TGTGCCAGCAGCGTAGGACCGCTACTAGCCAAAAACATTCAGTACTTC	CASSVGPLLAKNIQYF
.	TRBJ1-1	.	TRBV7-9	TGTGCCAGCAGCTTAGAGATGGGGAACACTGAAGCTTTCTTT	CASSLEMGNTEAFF
TRBD1	TRBJ2-4	.	TRBV19	TGTGCCAGTAGTATAGATGGGGACAGAGAAGACAAAAACATTCAGTACTTC	CASSIDGDREDKNIQYF
TRBD1	TRBJ1-2	.	TRBV27	TGTGCCAGCAGAAGGACAGGGGACGTGCATGGCTACACCTTC	CASRRTGDVHGYTF